The present T cell receptor (beta chain) was sequenced within a study of cytomegalovirus exposure and HLA in healthy donors. Assay: immunoSEQ multiplex PCR; the TCRdb copy retains only in-frame clones and omits some. The sample has 300,000 to 400,000 clones, 86% seen once. About this clone itself: Antigen unknown.

Among the 120 subjects of the validation cohort, separate from the approximately 700-subject first cohort, were the donors. Whole-study results and caveats: Reports credit the classifier with highly specific, highly sensitive diagnosis of cytomegalovirus status. A later analysis found first-cohort TCR clusters tended to co-occur in the 120 or so validation repertoires.

The sample comprised PBMCs. The TCR originated in a woman between 18 and 29 years old in good health and CMV-seronegative.

Here the CDR3 reads CASSQLGRNQPQHF. CDR3 sequence (DNA): TGTGCCAGTAGCCAATTGGGGAGGAATCAGCCCCAGCATTTT. The chain couples TRBV19 to TRBJ1-5, with D unclear. Trimming left V 6 bases short and J 4 bases short, with 13 bases between. CDR3 length equals 14 residues. Germline CDR1 reads LNHDA; CDR2 reads SQIVND (reference sequence).